This T cell receptor (beta chain) was retrieved from a study of cytomegalovirus exposure and HLA in healthy donors listed by TCRdb under 2017. Regarding the complete study: According to an earlier analysis of a few hundred of the donors, about 170 million T cells yielded 90 million to 130 million unique TCR beta sequences and approximately 300 Gb of sequence data. Around 320 gigabases of sequencing data and tens of millions of unique TCR sequences were included in an early release covering several hundred HLA-typed donors. Of the approximately 400 genotyped donors, roughly 76% were placed in the genetic ancestry cluster associated with self-reported Caucasian donors. The study aimed to test whether signatures of past pathogen exposure could be identified by cataloging public T cell receptors. The T cell repertoires of under 700 subjects were profiled by immunosequencing and related to cytomegalovirus serostatus. A separate validation cohort of approximately 130 different subjects was used in addition to the roughly 720-subject first cohort. To predict cytomegalovirus infection status, the study brought together high-throughput TCR immunosequencing, statistical association of individual TCRs with disease status, and machine learning. A later analysis re-examined previously published TCR beta repertoires from just over 650 donors and added high-resolution HLA genotyping to investigate patterns of TCR occurrence. Rather than drawing on any new phenotypic data, the later analysis identified candidate immune exposures from TCR beta sequences and the way those sequences occurred across donors. To decide whether each TCR beta V gene segment behaved as functional or pseudogenic, an earlier analysis of fewer than 750 of the donors relied on high-throughput TCR beta sequencing. Donor age, sex, ethnicity and CMV serostatus were compiled together with the repertoire data. Genome-wide SNP genotypes for about 60% of the roughly 670 donors were used in a later genetic analysis, which treated that subset as a discovery cohort. Every discovery cohort repertoire had been produced on one sequencing platform. HLA typing included class I and class II loci at four-digit resolution. The number of typed donors differed by locus: about 620-630 for A, B, C, DRB1 and DQB1; some 500 for DQA1; 606 for DPA1; and roughly 470 for DPB1. Four to six DR-DQ haplotypes were handled as single units for association and clustering, since linkage in the cohort was strong. Among about 400 genotyped donors of the cohort, an average of around 250,000 unique TCR beta nucleotide sequences was sequenced per donor, of which about 18% were non-productive. On the study overall, not on this receptor specifically: Seventeen rarely observed V segments, including chromosome 9 orphons, were excluded from the earlier analysis of about 500 of the donors because counts were too low. A later genetic analysis associated a missense DCLRE1C variant with V-gene and J-gene trimming of TCR beta chains, and an independent cohort replicated the association. Cytomegalovirus status was reported to be diagnosed by the classifier with high specificity and sensitivity in both the original and validation cohorts. In vitro tests confirmed that a few of the cytomegalovirus-associated TCR beta chains recognize cytomegalovirus antigens. Because HLA typing was missing for some donors at each locus, association tests included only the typed subset. Some IMGT-functional V segments, including TRBV6-2 and TRBV6-3, could not be told apart with the 87-base-pair reads, so those segments were excluded. A cluster of highly shared sequence variants was judged likely to represent a technical artifact of the sequencing pipeline. Broadly in line with IMGT annotations, most TCR beta V segments showed up in productive rearrangements about 90% or about 30% of the time in an earlier analysis of approximately 640 of the donors. In a later analysis, over 15,000 TCR beta sequences were associated with specific HLA alleles at a false discovery rate of 0.05. The only immune exposure information available for the cohort was CMV serostatus. Only TCR beta chains were sequenced in this cohort, and the absence of alpha or paired-chain data limited detectable features. The authors suggested that the approach could potentially be extended to other disease states and immunological phenotypes. According to a later genetic analysis, donors in an Asian-associated ancestry cluster had fewer N-insertions in productive TCRs than the roughly 660-donor mean. In a later analysis, HLA-associated TCR beta chains were found to be more clonally expanded and to have lower generation probabilities than equally common non-associated chains. When HLA alleles, especially DR and DQ, strongly co-occurred, TCR associations were difficult to assign to individual alleles. A further reported finding was that TCR beta sequences accurately predicted the HLA-A and HLA-B alleles for most subjects in the first cohort. While some public TCRs were present in many individuals, most TCR sequences turned up only very rarely across donors. In a later analysis, most CMV-associated TCR beta chains were found to appear HLA-restricted, with HLA associations seemingly driven largely by CMV exposure. In a later analysis, TCR association rates were found to vary across HLA loci, with the most associated TCRs seen for DRB1 alleles and the fewest for HLA-C alleles. Linkage disequilibrium might explain the correlated functional status among segregating V segments, but an unknown experimental factor could not be excluded. Sequencing depth was assumed to be roughly uniform across donors in the presence/absence analyses, though that assumption may not hold. In the study, 150 to 200 TCR beta chains were listed as associated with cytomegalovirus. According to a later analysis, parvovirus B19, influenza, CMV and Epstein-Barr virus appeared linked to several top co-occurrence clusters.

Library method: the immunoSEQ multiplex PCR assay. The multiplex PCR relied on a mix of 60 forward primers for TCR Vbeta segments and 13 reverse primers for TCR Jbeta segments. The CDR3 region of rearranged TCR beta genes was amplified from genomic DNA with a multiplex PCR assay. The amplified TCR beta libraries were sequenced on the Illumina HiSeq System as 87-base-pair reads. Processing in the source paper ran as follows. A later analysis counted approximately 74 million unique TCR beta chains across the 666 repertoires, and some 11 million of these chains were shared by at least two donors. Raw reads were error-corrected and collapsed into unique sequences with a nearest-neighbor algorithm that merged closely related sequences to remove PCR and sequencing errors. To assign V, D and J gene segments, CDR3 sequences were aligned to IMGT reference sequences. For a sequence to be retained, a match of at least six nucleotides was required to both a V gene segment and a J gene segment. A rearrangement counted as productive if the CDR3 had no stop codons and remained in frame with V and J, and every other rearrangement counted as non-productive. CDR3 was defined by IMGT convention, running from the second conserved V-encoded cysteine to the conserved J-encoded phenylalanine. In an earlier analysis of 587 of the donors, sequences lacking an unambiguous match to a single V gene segment were excluded. In an earlier analysis of approximately 500 of the donors, a V segment was called functional when productive rearrangements were above 56.7%, and segregating when the standard deviation between donors exceeded 5%. A statistical classification framework was built to diagnose cytomegalovirus status from the catalog of TCR beta chain sequences. A later analysis assigned V and J genes by comparing TCR nucleotide sequences with IMGT/GENE-DB human TR gene sequences. In a later analysis, CDR3 sequences and most-parsimonious VDJ recombination scenarios were assigned using the TCRdist pipeline. In a later analysis, every TCR beta chain was defined by the combination of its CDR3 amino acid sequence and its V-gene family, and reads without a unique V-gene family were dropped. In a later analysis, around 600 highly shared, low-generation-probability nucleotide sequences were removed to address suspected cross-contamination and a sequencing artifact. For each public chain, a later analysis derived a clonal expansion index from normalized ranks of inferred template counts within each repertoire. In a later analysis, generation probabilities were computed with a VDJ recombination model fitted to out-of-frame rearrangements, and the resulting probabilities were checked against IGoR. In a later analysis, hypergeometric tests were used to score TCR-TCR, TCR-HLA and TCR-CMV co-occurrence, with a repertoire-size bias correction applied to TCR pairs. In a later analysis, false discovery rates were estimated by permuting HLA or CMV assignments 20 times. In a later analysis, co-occurring TCRs were grouped with DBSCAN, and TCRdist sequence similarity was added when clustering was performed within HLA-allele-positive subsets. Repertoires with fewer than 30,000 or more than 120,000 public chains were left out of co-occurrence clustering, as were a few repertoires with anomalous nucleotide sharing. TCRdb took over this immuneACCESS table, retaining in-frame rearrangements with V and J assigned. Such tables are incomplete; in checked studies, under half of the missing clones stem from an unresolved V gene, and the remainder is unexplained. V and J calls and clone size are copied from that table; D and trimming were computed from the DNA. The sample table holds 130,000 to 150,000 clones. The ten largest clones add up to roughly 2.5% of the sample.

The cohort was made up of about 670 healthy bone marrow donors. All cohort members were sampled while nominally healthy, although unrecorded immune exposures were likely present. The donor was CMV seronegative and was included in the group of 352 seronegative cohort members. A peripheral blood sample was collected from each donor, and TCR beta sequencing was performed on peripheral blood mononuclear cells. The Qiagen DNeasy Blood Extraction Kit was used to extract genomic DNA from the blood cell samples. A remark on this clone: Its recognized antigen is unknown.

Trimming takes 6 bases from V and 5 bases from J, and the germline ends sit 13 bases apart. From its cysteine to its phenylalanine, the CDR3 spans 12 amino acids. Only the CDR3 DNA stays, 36 bases, in frame from base 1. As encoded in the germline V gene, CDR1 is SQVTM while CDR2 is ANQGSEA. The sample comprised PBMCs. The sequence is built from TRBV29-1 and TRBJ2-5, with TRBD2 tentatively as D gene (5 bases match). This TCR was sampled from a man aged 35 to 55 in good health and CMV-seronegative. The nucleotide sequence reads as follows: TGCAGCGTCTTCGAGAGGAGGGAGACCCAGTACTTC. Its translation is CSVFERRETQYF.